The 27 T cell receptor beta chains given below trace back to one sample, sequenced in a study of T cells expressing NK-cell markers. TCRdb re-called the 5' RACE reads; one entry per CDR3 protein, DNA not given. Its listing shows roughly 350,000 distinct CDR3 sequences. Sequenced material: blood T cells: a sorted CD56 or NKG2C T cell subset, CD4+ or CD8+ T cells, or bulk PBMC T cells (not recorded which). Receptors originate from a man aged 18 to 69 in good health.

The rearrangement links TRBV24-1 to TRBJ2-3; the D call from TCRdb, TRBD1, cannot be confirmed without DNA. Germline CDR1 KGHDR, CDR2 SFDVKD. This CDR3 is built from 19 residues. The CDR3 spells CATSDLQPSSDRDTDTQYF.

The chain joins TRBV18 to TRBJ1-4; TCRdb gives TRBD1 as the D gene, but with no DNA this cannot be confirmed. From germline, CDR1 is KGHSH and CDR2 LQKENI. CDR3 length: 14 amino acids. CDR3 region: CASSQGQGREKLFF.

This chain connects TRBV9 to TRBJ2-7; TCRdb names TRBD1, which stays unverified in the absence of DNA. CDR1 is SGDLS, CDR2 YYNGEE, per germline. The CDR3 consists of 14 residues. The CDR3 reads CASSVRFRGGEQYF.

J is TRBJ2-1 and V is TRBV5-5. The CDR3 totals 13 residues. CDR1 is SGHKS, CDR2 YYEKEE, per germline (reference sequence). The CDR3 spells CASSLGNYNEQFF. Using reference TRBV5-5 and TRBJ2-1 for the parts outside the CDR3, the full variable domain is DAGVTQSPTHLIKTRGQQVTLRCSPISGHKSVSWYQQVLGQGPQFIFQYYEKEERGRGNFPDRFSARQFPNYSSELNVNALLLGDSALYLCASSLGNYNEQFFGPGTRLTVL.

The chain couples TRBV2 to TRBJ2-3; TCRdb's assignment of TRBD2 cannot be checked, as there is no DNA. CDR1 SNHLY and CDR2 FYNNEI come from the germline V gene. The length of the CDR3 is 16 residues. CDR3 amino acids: CASSDPASGGVDTQYF.

The CDR3 loop is CASKAGIYNEQFF. The chain combines TRBV6-1 with TRBJ2-1; the D gene TCRdb calls, TRBD2, cannot be checked with no DNA. Germline CDR1 reads MNHNS; CDR2 reads SASEGT. The CDR3 contains 13 residues.

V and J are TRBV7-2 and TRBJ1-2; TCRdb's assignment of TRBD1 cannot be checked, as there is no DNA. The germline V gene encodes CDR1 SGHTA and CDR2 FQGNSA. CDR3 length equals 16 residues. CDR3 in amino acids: CASSPAGVRANYGYTF. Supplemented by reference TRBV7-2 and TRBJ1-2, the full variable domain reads GAGVSQSPSNKVTEKGKDVELRCDPISGHTALYWYRQSLGQGLEFLIYFQGNSAPDKSGLPSDRFSAERTGGSVSTLTIQRTQQEDSAVYLCASSPAGVRANYGYTFGSGTRLTVV.

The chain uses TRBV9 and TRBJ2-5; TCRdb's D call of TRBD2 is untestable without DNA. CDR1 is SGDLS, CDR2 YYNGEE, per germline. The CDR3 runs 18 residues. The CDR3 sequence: CASSVSLVARGGRETQYF.

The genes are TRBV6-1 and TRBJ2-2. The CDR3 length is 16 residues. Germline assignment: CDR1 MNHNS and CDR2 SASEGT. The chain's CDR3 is CASSRQNSPNTGELFF.

The CDR3 region is CASRDRENSPLHF. V and J are TRBV5-1 and TRBJ1-6; TCRdb selects TRBD1, and the lack of DNA leaves this call unchecked. The CDR3 runs to 13 residues. CDR1 SGHRS and CDR2 YFSETQ come from the germline V gene.

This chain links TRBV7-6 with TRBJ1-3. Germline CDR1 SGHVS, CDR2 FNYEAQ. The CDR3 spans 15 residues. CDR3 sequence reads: CASSLAVVSGNTIYF.

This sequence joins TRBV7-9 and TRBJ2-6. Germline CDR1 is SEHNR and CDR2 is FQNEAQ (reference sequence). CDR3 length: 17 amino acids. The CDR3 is CASSLGAGNSGANVLTF.

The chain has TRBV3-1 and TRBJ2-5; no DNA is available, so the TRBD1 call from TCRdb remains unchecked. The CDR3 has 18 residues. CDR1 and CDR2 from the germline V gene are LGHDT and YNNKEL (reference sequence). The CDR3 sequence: CASSPKLAKVRGLETQYF.

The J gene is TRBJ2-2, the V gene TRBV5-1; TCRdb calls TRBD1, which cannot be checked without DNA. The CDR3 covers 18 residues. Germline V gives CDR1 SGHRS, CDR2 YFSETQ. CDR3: CASSSLPAGTGRSGELFF. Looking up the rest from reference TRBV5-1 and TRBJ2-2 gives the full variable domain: KAGVTQTPRYLIKTRGQQVTLSCSPISGHRSVSWYQQTPGQGLQFLFEYFSETQRNKGNFPGRFSGRQFSNSRSEMNVSTLELGDSALYLCASSSLPAGTGRSGELFFGEGSRLTVL.

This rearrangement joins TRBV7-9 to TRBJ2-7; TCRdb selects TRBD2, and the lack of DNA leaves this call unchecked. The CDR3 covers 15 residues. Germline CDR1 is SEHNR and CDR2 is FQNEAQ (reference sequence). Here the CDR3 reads CASSLIGLAGDEQYF.

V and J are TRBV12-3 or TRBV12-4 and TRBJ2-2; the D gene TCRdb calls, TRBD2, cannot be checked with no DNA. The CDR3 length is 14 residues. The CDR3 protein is CASSRGTETGELFF.

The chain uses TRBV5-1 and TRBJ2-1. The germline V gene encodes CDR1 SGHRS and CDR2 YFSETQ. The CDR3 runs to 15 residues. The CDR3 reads CASSLAEQPMSEQFF.

The CDR3 is CASRYQGAYEQYF. The chain joins TRBV6-2 or TRBV6-3 to TRBJ2-7; the TRBD1 assignment by TCRdb is unverifiable without DNA. The CDR3 is 13 amino acids. Germline CDR1 MNHEY, CDR2 SVGEGT.

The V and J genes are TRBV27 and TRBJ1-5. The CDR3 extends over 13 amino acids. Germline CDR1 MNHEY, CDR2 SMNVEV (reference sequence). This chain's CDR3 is CASRRERNQPQHF.

CDR3 region: CAISARAELETQYF. The V and J genes are TRBV10-3 and TRBJ2-5; TCRdb returns TRBD2, unconfirmable since there is no DNA. Looked up from germline, CDR1 is ENHRY and CDR2 is SYGVKD. There are 14 residues in the CDR3.

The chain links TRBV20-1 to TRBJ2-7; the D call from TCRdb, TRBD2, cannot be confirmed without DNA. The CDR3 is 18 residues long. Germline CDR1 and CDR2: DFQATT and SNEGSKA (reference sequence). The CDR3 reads CSARDYGTRFGSSYEQYF.

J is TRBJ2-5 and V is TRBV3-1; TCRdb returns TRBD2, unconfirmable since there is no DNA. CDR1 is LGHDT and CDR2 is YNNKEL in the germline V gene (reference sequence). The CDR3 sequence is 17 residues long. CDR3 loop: CASSQRGTSGSIETQYF.

CDR3: CASSLEVRRELFF. The rearrangement joins TRBV12-3 or TRBV12-4 to TRBJ2-2; TCRdb proposes TRBD2, but this gene call is untestable without DNA. The CDR3 sequence is 13 residues long.

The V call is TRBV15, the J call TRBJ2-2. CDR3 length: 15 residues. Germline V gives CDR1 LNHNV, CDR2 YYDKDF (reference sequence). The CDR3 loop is CATSRSNVGPGELFF.

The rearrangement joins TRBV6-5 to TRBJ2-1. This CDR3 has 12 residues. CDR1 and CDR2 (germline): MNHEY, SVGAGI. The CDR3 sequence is CASSYLGGEQFF.

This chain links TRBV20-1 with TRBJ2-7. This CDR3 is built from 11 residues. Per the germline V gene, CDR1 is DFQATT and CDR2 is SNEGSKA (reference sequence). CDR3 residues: CSASHRAEQYF.

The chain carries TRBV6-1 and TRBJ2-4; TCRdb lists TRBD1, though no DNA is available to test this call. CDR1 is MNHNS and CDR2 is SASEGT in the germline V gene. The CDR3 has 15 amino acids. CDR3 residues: CASSVGDRGRDIQYF.